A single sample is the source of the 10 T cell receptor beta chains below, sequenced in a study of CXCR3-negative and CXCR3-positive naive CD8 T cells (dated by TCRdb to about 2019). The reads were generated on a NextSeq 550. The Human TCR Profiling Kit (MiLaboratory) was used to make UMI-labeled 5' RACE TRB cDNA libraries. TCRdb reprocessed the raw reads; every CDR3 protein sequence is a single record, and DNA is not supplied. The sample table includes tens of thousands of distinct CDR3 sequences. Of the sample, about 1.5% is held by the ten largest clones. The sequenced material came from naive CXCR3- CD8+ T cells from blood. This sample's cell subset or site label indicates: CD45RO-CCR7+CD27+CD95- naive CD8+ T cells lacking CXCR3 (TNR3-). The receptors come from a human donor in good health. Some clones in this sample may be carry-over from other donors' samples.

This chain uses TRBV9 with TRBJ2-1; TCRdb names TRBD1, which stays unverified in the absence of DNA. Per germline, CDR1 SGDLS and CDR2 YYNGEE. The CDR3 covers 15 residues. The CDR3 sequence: CASSVSSGTGNEQFF.

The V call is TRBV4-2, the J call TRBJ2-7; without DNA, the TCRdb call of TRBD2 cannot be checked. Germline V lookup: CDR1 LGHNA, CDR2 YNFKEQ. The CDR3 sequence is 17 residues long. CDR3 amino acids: CASSQYGTSGDSYEQYF.

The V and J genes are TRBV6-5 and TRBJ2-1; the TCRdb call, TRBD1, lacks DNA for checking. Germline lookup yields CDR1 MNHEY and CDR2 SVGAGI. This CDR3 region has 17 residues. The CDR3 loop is CASSYSLPGSSYNEQFF.

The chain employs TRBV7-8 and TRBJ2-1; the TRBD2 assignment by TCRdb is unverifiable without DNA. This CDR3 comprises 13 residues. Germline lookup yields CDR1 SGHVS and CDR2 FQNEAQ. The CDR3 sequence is CASSWGLYNEQFF.

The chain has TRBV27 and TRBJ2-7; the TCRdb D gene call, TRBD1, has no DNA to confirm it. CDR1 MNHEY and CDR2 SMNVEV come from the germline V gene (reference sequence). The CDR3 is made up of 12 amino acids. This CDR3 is CASSFSGGEQYF.

This CDR3 is CASSTGSNEQFF. The rearrangement links TRBV27 to TRBJ2-1; the TCRdb D gene call, TRBD1, has no DNA to confirm it. Looked up from germline, CDR1 is MNHEY and CDR2 is SMNVEV (reference sequence). The length of the CDR3 is 12 residues.

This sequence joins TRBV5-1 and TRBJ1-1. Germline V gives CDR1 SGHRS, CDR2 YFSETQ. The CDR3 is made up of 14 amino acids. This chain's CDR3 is CASSPLTKITEAFF.

This chain's CDR3 is CASTRHTTGTAMNNEQFF. The V call is TRBV5-1, the J call TRBJ2-1; TCRdb proposes TRBD1, but this gene call is untestable without DNA. Germline V gene data show CDR1 as SGHRS and CDR2 as YFSETQ. There are 18 residues in the CDR3.

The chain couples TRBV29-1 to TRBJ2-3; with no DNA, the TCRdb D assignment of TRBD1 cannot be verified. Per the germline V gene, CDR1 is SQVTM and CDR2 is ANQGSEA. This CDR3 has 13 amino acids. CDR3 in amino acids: CSVPGGGTDTQYF.

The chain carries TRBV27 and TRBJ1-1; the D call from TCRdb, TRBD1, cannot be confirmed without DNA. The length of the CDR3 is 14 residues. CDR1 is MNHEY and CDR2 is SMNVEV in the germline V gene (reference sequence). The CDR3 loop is CASSWGQGGPEAFF.